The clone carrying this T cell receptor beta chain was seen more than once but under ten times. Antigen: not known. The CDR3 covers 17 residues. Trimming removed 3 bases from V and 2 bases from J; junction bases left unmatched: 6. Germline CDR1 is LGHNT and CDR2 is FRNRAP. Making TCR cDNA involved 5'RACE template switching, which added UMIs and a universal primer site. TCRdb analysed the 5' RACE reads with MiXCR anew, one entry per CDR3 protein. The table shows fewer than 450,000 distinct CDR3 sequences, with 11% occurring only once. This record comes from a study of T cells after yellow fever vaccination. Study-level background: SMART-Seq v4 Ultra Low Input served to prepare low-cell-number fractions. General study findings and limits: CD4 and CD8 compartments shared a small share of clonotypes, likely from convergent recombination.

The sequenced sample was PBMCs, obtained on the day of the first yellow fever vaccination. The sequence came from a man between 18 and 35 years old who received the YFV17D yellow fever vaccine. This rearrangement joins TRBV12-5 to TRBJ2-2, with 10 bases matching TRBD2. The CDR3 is CASGFLAGATNTGELFF. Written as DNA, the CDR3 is TGTGCTAGTGGTTTCCTAGCGGGGGCCACTAACACCGGGGAGCTGTTTTTT.